The 7 T cell receptor beta chains below come from one sample, sequenced in a study of blood T cell repertoires in COVID-19 (dated by TCRdb to about 2020). Libraries were constructed by the immunoSEQ multiplex PCR assay. Entries here come from immuneACCESS through TCRdb and include only in-frame sequences with V and J called. Some clones fail to appear in such tables; in the studies checked, an unresolved V gene covers under half of the shortfall, and the cause of the remainder is unknown. The sample includes 150,000 to 200,000 clones, with roughly 80% observed a single time. The ten largest clonotypes hold roughly 8% of the sample. Sample: PBMCs or T cells enriched from blood (not recorded which). Source of these receptors: a woman aged 45-65 years who had recovered from COVID-19.

This clone has more than one count but fewer than ten. The CDR3: CASSLDRDNQPQHF. DNA of the CDR3: TGTGCCAGCAGCTTAGACAGAGACAATCAGCCCCAGCATTTT. The chain joins TRBV7-2 to TRBJ1-5; D call uncertain. The germline CDR1 and CDR2 sequences are SGHTA and FQGNSA. V dropped 1 base and J dropped 3 bases, with 7 bases sitting between them. CDR3 length: 14 amino acids.

The chain uses TRBV4-1 and TRBJ1-1; D is uncertain. Per the germline V gene, CDR1 is MGHRA and CDR2 is YSYEKL. Trimming took off 4 bases at V and 9 bases at J, with 18 bases between the two ends. This CDR3 has 14 amino acids. The CDR3 DNA sequence: TGCGCCAGCAGCCCACCAGTGGCAGTGGCCCAAGCTTTCTTT. Its translation is CASSPPVAVAQAFF.

This sequence joins TRBV28 and TRBJ1-1; 8 bases line up with TRBD1. Germline V gene lookup returns CDR1 MDHEN and CDR2 SYDVKM. CDR3 size: 16 residues. V trimming: 6 bases; J trimming: 0 bases; junction bases outside the gene matches: 9. The CDR3 nucleotides read TGTGCCAGCAGGCGCAGGGACAGGAGAATGAACACTGAAGCTTTCTTT. Translation gives CASRRRDRRMNTEAFF.

V is TRBV5-4 and J is TRBJ2-7, with TRBD2 identical over 7 bases. The CDR3 contains 16 residues. The trim removed 0 bases at V and 0 bases at J, leaving 6 bases unmatched. The germline gives CDR1 SGHNT, CDR2 YYREEE (reference sequence). The DNA of the CDR3 is TGTGCCAGCAGCTTGGCTCCCAGCGGGGCCTCCTACGAGCAGTACTTC. It specifies CASSLAPSGASYEQYF.

The chain employs TRBV4-3 and TRBJ1-2; 10 nucleotides match TRBD1. V dropped 4 bases and J dropped 10; count of bases not matched to a gene: 6. The CDR3 covers 13 residues. In germline, CDR1 is LGHNA, CDR2 YSLEER. The CDR3 protein is CASSPTTGGFYTF. The CDR3 DNA reads as TGCGCCAGCAGCCCAACGACAGGGGGCTTCTACACCTTC.

The rearrangement uses TRBV6-6 and TRBJ2-7, with D perhaps TRBD2 (6 bases). V gave up 8 bases and J gave up 3 bases, with 14 bases separating them. The germline gives CDR1 MNHNY, CDR2 SVGAGI (reference sequence). CDR3 length equals 13 residues. Written as DNA, the CDR3 is TGTGCCAGCGACGGGGGAGGAAGCTACGAGCAGTACTTC. Protein product: CASDGGGSYEQYF.

The chain links TRBV5-1 to TRBJ2-3; 8 bases line up with TRBD2. The CDR3 is made up of 13 amino acids. After removal of 4 bases from V and 3 bases from J, the junction contained 1 base not matched to a gene. Germline V gene data show CDR1 as SGHRS and CDR2 as YFSETQ. The CDR3 sequence is CASSPGGTDTQYF. The CDR3, as DNA: TGCGCCAGCAGCCCGGGAGGGACAGATACGCAGTATTTT.